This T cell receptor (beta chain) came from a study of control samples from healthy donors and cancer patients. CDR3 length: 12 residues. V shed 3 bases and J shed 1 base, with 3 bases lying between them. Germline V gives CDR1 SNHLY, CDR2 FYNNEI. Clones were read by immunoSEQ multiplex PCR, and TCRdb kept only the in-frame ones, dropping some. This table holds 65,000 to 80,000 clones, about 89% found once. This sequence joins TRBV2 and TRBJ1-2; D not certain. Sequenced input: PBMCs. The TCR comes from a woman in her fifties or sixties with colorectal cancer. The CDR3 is CASSDLNYGYTF. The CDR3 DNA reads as TGTGCCAGCAGTGATCTTAACTATGGCTACACCTTC.